These 25 T cell receptor beta chains originate from one sample sequenced in a study of early T cells in non-severe SARS-CoV-2 infection. TCRdb re-analysed the 5' RACE reads in MiXCR, keeping a single row per CDR3 protein. The sample has 40,000 to 45,000 distinct CDR3 sequences; 4.5% to 5% are singletons. The source material was whole blood. The receptors here all came from an adult who was a healthcare worker with PCR-confirmed SARS-CoV-2 infection or an uninfected control (not recorded which).

This clonotype was picked up a small number of times. The chain has TRBV5-1 and TRBJ2-3, with 12 bases fitting TRBD2. Germline V lookup: CDR1 SGHRS, CDR2 YFSETQ. The CDR3 contains 19 residues. V shed 0 bases, J shed 0 bases, and the junction held 8 bases outside the gene matches. Written as DNA, the CDR3 is TGCGCCAGCAGCTTGGTACCCCTAGCGGGAGGGACGAGCACAGATACGCAGTATTTT. Translated: CASSLVPLAGGTSTDTQYF.

Note on this clonotype: A much larger clone differs from this one at a single base, so this may be a read error. The rearrangement uses TRBV7-2 and TRBJ1-2; TRBD1 matches 8 bases. Looked up from germline, CDR1 is SGHTA and CDR2 is FQGNSA. With 5 bases clipped from V and 8 bases from J, the junction kept 4 bases outside the gene matches. The CDR3 runs to 12 residues. The CDR3 sequence is CASSPDRDGYTF. The CDR3 coding sequence is TGTGCCAGCAGCCCGGACAGGGACGGCTACACCTTC.

A few counts support this clonotype. V usage is TRBV4-1 and J usage is TRBJ1-6; possibly TRBD1 for D (5 bases). V lost 0 bases, J lost 7 bases, and 10 bases lay in between. CDR1 is MGHRA and CDR2 is YSYEKL in the germline V gene. CDR3 size: 15 residues. The CDR3 loop reads CASSQEARANSPLHF. CDR3 bases: TGCGCCAGCAGCCAAGAGGCCAGGGCGAATTCACCCCTCCACTTT.

The V gene is TRBV20-1, the J gene TRBJ1-5, with 9 nucleotides matching TRBD1. Per the germline V gene, CDR1 is DFQATT and CDR2 is SNEGSKA (reference sequence). This CDR3 comprises 15 residues. The trim removed 4 bases at V and 6 bases at J, leaving 10 bases unmatched. The CDR3 nucleotides read TGCAGTGCTACAACCTCCGGGACAGGGTTTCAGCCCCAGCATTTT. Translated, it gives CSATTSGTGFQPQHF.

This clonotype was observed a few times. This chain links TRBV5-1 with TRBJ2-2, with D uncertain. Germline values: CDR1 SGHRS, CDR2 YFSETQ. V was cut by 0 bases and J by 2 bases, with 14 bases left in between. This CDR3 spans 17 amino acids. The CDR3 sequence is CASSLDGRQRNTGELFF. The CDR3 DNA is TGCGCCAGCAGCTTGGACGGCCGACAAAGAAACACCGGGGAGCTGTTTTTT.

This clonotype appeared a few times. The J gene is TRBJ2-7, the V gene TRBV12-3 or TRBV12-4; D ambiguous. Trimming removed 6 bases from V and 7 bases from J, with 13 bases in between. This CDR3 has 12 amino acids. CDR3: CASSQQVEEQYF. CDR3 bases: TGTGCCAGCAGCCAACAAGTAGAGGAGCAGTACTTC.

This clonotype showed up many times. The chain has TRBV29-1 and TRBJ2-2; unclear D gene. With 8 bases removed from V and 7 bases from J, the gap between germline ends came to 17 bases. The germline V gene encodes CDR1 SQVTM and CDR2 ANQGSEA. CDR3 size: 13 residues. The CDR3 coding sequence is TGCAGCATTAGGACCCGATCCGGCGGGGAGCTGTTTTTT. Amino acids: CSIRTRSGGELFF.

This clonotype was counted a few times. V is TRBV19 and J is TRBJ1-3, with TRBD1 as a possible D gene (6 bases). Looked up from germline, CDR1 is LNHDA and CDR2 is SQIVND (reference sequence). CDR3 size: 16 residues. V lost 0 bases and J lost 0, with 9 bases in between. CDR3 nucleotide sequence: TGTGCCAGTAGTATAGATGGGGGCCTCTCTGGAAACACCATATATTTT. Translating gives CASSIDGGLSGNTIYF.

This clonotype was counted many times. This rearrangement joins TRBV11-2 to TRBJ2-1; 8 bases align to TRBD1. This CDR3 has 16 amino acids. Germline loops: CDR1 SGHAT, CDR2 FQNNGV. V was clipped by 0 bases and J by 3 bases; unmatched bases: 4. The CDR3 nucleotides are TGTGCCAGCAGCTTAGATTCAGGGACAGGCTACAATGAGCAGTTCTTC. This sequence encodes CASSLDSGTGYNEQFF. The variable domain in full, with the rest retrieved from reference TRBV11-2 and TRBJ2-1, is EAGVAQSPRYKIIEKRQSVAFWCNPISGHATLYWYQQILGQGPKLLIQFQNNGVVDDSQLPKDRFSAERLKGVDSTLKIQPAKLEDSAVYLCASSLDSGTGYNEQFFGPGTRLTVL.

This clonotype was seen repeatedly, ten times or more. The chain recombines TRBV4-1 with TRBJ2-6; D is undetermined. The CDR3 contains 18 residues. CDR1 is MGHRA and CDR2 is YSYEKL in the germline V gene. Trimming took 1 base from V and 2 from J, leaving 15 bases between them. Written as DNA, the CDR3 is TGCGCCAGCAGCCAAGTTGTCCAGGCCAGAGCTGGGGCCAACGTCCTGACTTTC. This gives the protein CASSQVVQARAGANVLTF.

Many counts were recorded for this clonotype. The rearrangement links TRBV15 to TRBJ2-3; unclear D gene. The V end lost 0 bases, the J end lost 6 bases, and 7 bases lay between the germline ends. Germline V gives CDR1 LNHNV, CDR2 YYDKDF (reference sequence). The length of the CDR3 is 13 residues. CDR3 amino acids: CATSRELSDTQYF. In nucleotides, the CDR3 is TGTGCCACCAGCAGAGAGCTATCGGATACGCAGTATTTT.

This clonotype was detected a few times. The chain employs TRBV18 and TRBJ2-5, with TRBD2 matching 14 bases. CDR1 and CDR2 from the germline V gene are KGHSH and LQKENI. Unmatched junction bases numbered 7, after V lost 6 bases and J lost 1 base. The CDR3 has 17 amino acids. In DNA, the CDR3 is TGTGCCAGCTCGCCAAGACTAGCGGGAGGGCCCCAAGAGACCCAGTACTTC. Amino acids: CASSPRLAGGPQETQYF.

Remarks on this clonotype: A single base separates this from a much larger clone, so it may be a read error. This chain joins TRBV5-1 and TRBJ2-3, with a tentative D call TRBD1 (6 bases). Germline V lookup: CDR1 SGHRS, CDR2 YFSETQ. The CDR3 is 15 amino acids. Trimming stripped 2 bases from V and 0 bases from J, with 10 bases between. CDR3 nucleotides: TGCGCCAGCAGCTTTGAGGGGGATAGCACAGATACGCAGTATTTT. Amino acid sequence: CASSFEGDSTDTQYF.

This clonotype was detected only a few times. The V gene is TRBV29-1, the J gene TRBJ1-2, with TRBD1 as a possible D gene (5 bases). The V gene's germline CDR1 is SQVTM and CDR2 ANQGSEA. V was clipped by 3 bases and J by 3 bases, with 11 bases between them. The CDR3 extends over 13 amino acids. CDR3 protein: CSVDKQGDYGYTF. The CDR3 DNA follows: TGCAGCGTTGATAAGCAGGGCGACTATGGCTACACCTTC.

This clonotype was detected a few times. The chain links TRBV6-1 to TRBJ2-3, with no clear D. There are 13 residues in the CDR3. V lost 7 bases, J lost 0 bases, and 8 bases lay in between. CDR1 and CDR2 from the germline V gene are MNHNS and SASEGT. The CDR3 DNA is TGTGCCAGCACTACGTCGAGCACAGATACGCAGTATTTT. It is translated as CASTTSSTDTQYF.

The J gene is TRBJ1-1, the V gene TRBV6-2 or TRBV6-3, with D unresolved. This CDR3 has 14 residues. Germline CDR1 is MNHEY and CDR2 is SVGEGT. The V and J ends lost 4 bases and 1 base respectively, with 10 bases between them. The CDR3 coding sequence is TGTGCCAGCAGTTCGGACGGCGAGAACACTGAAGCTTTCTTT. It encodes CASSSDGENTEAFF.

Ten or more counts support this clonotype. Here the CDR3 DNA reads TGTGCCAGCCGCGGACAGGGGGAGGGCGAGCAGTACTTC. Translation gives CASRGQGEGEQYF. The J gene is TRBJ2-7, the V gene TRBV28, with TRBD1 identical over 10 bases. The junction had 7 bases not matched to a gene; V was cut back by 8 bases and J by 6 bases. The CDR3 runs to 13 residues. From germline, CDR1 is MDHEN and CDR2 SYDVKM.

The chain combines TRBV10-3 with TRBJ1-1; no firm D call. Germline CDR1 and CDR2: ENHRY and SYGVKD. V lost 6 bases, J lost 0 bases, and 17 bases lay in between. CDR3 length: 16 residues. The CDR3 sequence: CAIRGTDGVMNTEAFF. The CDR3 DNA sequence: TGTGCCATCAGGGGTACCGATGGAGTCATGAACACTGAAGCTTTCTTT.

This clonotype has ten or more counts. The chain combines TRBV29-1 with TRBJ2-7; D may match TRBD1 or TRBD2 (5 bases each). Germline V gene lookup returns CDR1 SQVTM and CDR2 ANQGSEA. V gave up 0 bases and J gave up 0 bases, with 15 bases separating them. The CDR3 loop spans 16 amino acids. CDR3 residues: CSVEDSGQESSYEQYF. The CDR3 nucleotides are TGCAGCGTTGAAGATTCGGGGCAGGAGAGCTCCTACGAGCAGTACTTC.

In this sample, this clonotype turned up many times. The V gene is TRBV7-9, the J gene TRBJ2-7; a weak D match, TRBD1 (6 bases). From germline, CDR1 is SEHNR and CDR2 FQNEAQ (reference sequence). The CDR3 has 15 residues. V lost 4 bases and J lost 2, with 15 bases in between. DNA of the CDR3: TGTGCCAGCAGCTCGACAGGTCTCCTGACCTACGAGCAGTACTTC. Its translation is CASSSTGLLTYEQYF.

This clonotype was observed many times. This rearrangement joins TRBV19 to TRBJ1-5; a weak D match, TRBD1 (6 bases). The CDR3 totals 13 residues. The germline gives CDR1 LNHDA, CDR2 SQIVND (reference sequence). Between the trimmed V and J ends, which lost 7 bases and 5 bases, there was a span of 12 bases. CDR3 in amino acids: CASNSYRDQPQHF. CDR3 nucleotides: TGTGCCAGTAACTCATACAGGGATCAGCCCCAGCATTTT.

CDR3 region: CASSLRGNTGELFF. The CDR3 region has the DNA TGTGCCAGCAGCTTAAGGGGTAACACCGGGGAGCTGTTTTTT. The chain employs TRBV11-2 and TRBJ2-2; D possibly corresponds to TRBD1 (5 bases). The V gene lost 2 bases and the J gene lost 2 bases, with 6 bases spanning the gap. Germline V gives CDR1 SGHAT, CDR2 FQNNGV. The CDR3 consists of 14 residues.

V is TRBV27 and J is TRBJ2-1; no definite D call. There are 14 residues in the CDR3. Trimming pared 6 bases from V and 5 bases from J, leaving 14 bases between. Germline V gene lookup returns CDR1 MNHEY and CDR2 SMNVEV (reference sequence). The CDR3 reads CASRSFGRNNEQFF. For the CDR3, the DNA is TGTGCCAGCAGGTCTTTTGGCAGAAACAATGAGCAGTTCTTC.

J is TRBJ2-3 and V is TRBV9; D gene ambiguous. The germline CDR1 and CDR2 sequences are SGDLS and YYNGEE. V was cut by 0 bases and J by 3 bases, with 5 bases left in between. The CDR3 has 13 amino acids. The CDR3, as DNA: TGTGCCAGCAGCGTAGGGACGACAGATACGCAGTATTTT. It encodes CASSVGTTDTQYF.

This clonotype was picked up many times. The chain is built from TRBV9 and TRBJ2-1, with TRBD2 matching over 8 bases. The CDR3 loop spans 16 amino acids. V lost 0 bases and J lost 3; bases outside the gene matches: 5. Per the germline V gene, CDR1 is SGDLS and CDR2 is YYNGEE. In nucleotides, the CDR3 is TGTGCCAGCAGCGTAGAGGAGCGGGAGTACTACAATGAGCAGTTCTTC. Amino acid sequence: CASSVEEREYYNEQFF.